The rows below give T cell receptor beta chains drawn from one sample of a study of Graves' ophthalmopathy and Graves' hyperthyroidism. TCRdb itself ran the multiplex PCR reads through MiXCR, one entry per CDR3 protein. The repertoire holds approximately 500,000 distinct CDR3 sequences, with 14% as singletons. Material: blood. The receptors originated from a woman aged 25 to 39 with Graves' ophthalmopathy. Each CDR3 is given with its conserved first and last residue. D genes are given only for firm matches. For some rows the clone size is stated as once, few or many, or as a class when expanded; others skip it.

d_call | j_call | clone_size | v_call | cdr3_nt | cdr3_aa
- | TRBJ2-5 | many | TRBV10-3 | TGTGCCATCAGTGATAAGGGACGGAACCAAGAGACCCAGTACTTC | CAISDKGRNQETQYF
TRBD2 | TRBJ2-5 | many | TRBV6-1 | TGTGCCAGCAGTGCAAAGACTAGCGAGGGGGGAGAGACCCAGTACTTC | CASSAKTSEGGETQYF
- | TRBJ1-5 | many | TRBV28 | TGTGCCAGCAGTCCTCAAAATCAGCCCCAGCATTTT | CASSPQNQPQHF
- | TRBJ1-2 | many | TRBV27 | TGTGCCAGCAGTCCTCTACCGGGACGGACCTATGGCTACACCTTC | CASSPLPGRTYGYTF
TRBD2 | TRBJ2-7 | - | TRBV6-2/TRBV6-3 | TGTGCCAGCAGTTACCAAGGGACTAGCGGGAGTCTGTACGAGCAGTACTTC | CASSYQGTSGSLYEQYF
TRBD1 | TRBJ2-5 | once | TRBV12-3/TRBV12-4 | TGTGCCAGCGGGTTCCCGGGACAGCTAGAGACCCAGTACTTC | CASGFPGQLETQYF
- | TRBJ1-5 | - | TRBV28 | TGTGCCAGCAGTTACGCGGGGAGGGGGAGTAGCAATCAGCCCCAGCATTTT | CASSYAGRGSSNQPQHF
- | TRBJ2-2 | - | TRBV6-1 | TGTGCCAGCGGCAGGGGACCTGCGAACACCGGGGAGCTGTTTTTT | CASGRGPANTGELFF
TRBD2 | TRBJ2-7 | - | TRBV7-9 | TGTGCCAGCAGTACCTTAGCGGGAGAGGGGAACGAGCAGTACTTC | CASSTLAGEGNEQYF
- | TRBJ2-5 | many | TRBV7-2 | TGTGCCAGCAGCCGAGACCACTCCCAAGAGACCCAGTACTTC | CASSRDHSQETQYF
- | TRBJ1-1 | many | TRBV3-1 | TGTGCCAGCAGCCAAGATTTCCTAAGTAAGGGGGCTTTCTTT | CASSQDFLSKGAFF
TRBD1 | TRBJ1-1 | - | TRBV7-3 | TGTGCCAGCAGCTCAGGGGGAGCGAAAGCTTTCTTT | CASSSGGAKAFF
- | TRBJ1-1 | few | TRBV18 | TGTGCCAGCTCACCACCCGCGGCAGGGATGAACACTGAAGCTTTCTTT | CASSPPAAGMNTEAFF
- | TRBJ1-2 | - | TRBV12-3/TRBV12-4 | TGTGCCAGCACCCCGACCCCCGGGGCCTTC | CASTPTPGAF
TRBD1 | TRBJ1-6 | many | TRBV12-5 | TGTGCTAGTGGTTTGGCCGGACAGGGCTATAATTCACCCCTCCACTTT | CASGLAGQGYNSPLHF
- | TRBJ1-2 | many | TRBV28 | TGTGCCAGCAGCCGACCGCAGGGGAACTATGGCTACACCTTC | CASSRPQGNYGYTF
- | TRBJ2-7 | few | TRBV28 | TGTGCCAGCAGATTACAGCCGGGACTGGCCCCCTACGAGCAGTACTTC | CASRLQPGLAPYEQYF
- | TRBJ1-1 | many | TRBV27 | TGTGCCAGCAGTTTAAGGCCGTGGCAGGATACTGAAACTTTCTTT | CASSLRPWQDTETFF
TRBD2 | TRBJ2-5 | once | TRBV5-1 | TGCGCCAGCAGGGATGGGACTAGCGGGGCGGGGGAGACCCAGTACTTC | CASRDGTSGAGETQYF
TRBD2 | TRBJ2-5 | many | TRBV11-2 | TGTGCCAGCAGCTTTCAAGCGGGGGGGCGGGAGACCCAGTACTTC | CASSFQAGGRETQYF
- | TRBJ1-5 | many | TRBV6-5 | TGTGCCAGCAGTTACTCGGGCAGGGTTAATCAGCCCCAGCATTTT | CASSYSGRVNQPQHF
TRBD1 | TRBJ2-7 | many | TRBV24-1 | TGTGCCACCAGTGATGGCCCCGGGACAGGGGGCGAGCAGTACTTC | CATSDGPGTGGEQYF